The entry below describes one T cell receptor (beta chain). This sample stems from a study of shared clonotypes between healthy human individuals. Produced via immunoSEQ multiplex PCR; TCRdb's table is partial and in-frame only. This sample has about 600,000 clones; around 97% occur once, and the top ten carry 0.045% to 0.06%. The ends lost 4 bases at V and 7 bases at J; junction bases unmatched: 12. This CDR3 comprises 15 residues. CDR1 is SGHDN, CDR2 FVKESK, per germline. The specimen sequenced was naive CD4+ T cells sorted from blood. Described subset: CD45RA+ positively selected. This receptor was taken from a woman aged 30 to 39 in good health. V is TRBV14 and J is TRBJ2-5; 7 bases are shared with TRBD2. The CDR3 here is CASSPIWAGEGTQYF. The CDR3 nucleotides read TGTGCCAGCAGCCCCATTTGGGCGGGAGAGGGGACCCAGTACTTC.